A single sample gave rise to the 18 T cell receptor beta chains below, sequenced in a study of cytomegalovirus exposure and HLA in healthy donors. Primers included in the PCR were 60 Vbeta and 13 Jbeta primers. Assay: immunoSEQ multiplex PCR; the TCRdb copy retains only in-frame clones and omits some. This repertoire shows 150,000 to 180,000 clones, roughly three quarters found once; its top ten account for approximately 7.7%. Sequencing input: PBMCs. The receptors here all came from a man aged 25-40 years in good health and CMV-seropositive.

V and J are TRBV7-2 and TRBJ2-7; 8 positions match TRBD1. Trimming took 5 bases from V and 5 from J; bases not matched to a gene: 8. Germline loops: CDR1 SGHTA, CDR2 FQGNSA. The CDR3 consists of 14 residues. In DNA, the CDR3 is TGTGCCAGCAGCACAGGGACAGGCTCGGACGAGCAGTACTTC. The encoded protein is CASSTGTGSDEQYF.

As for this clone: Other DNA sequences in the sample encode the same CDR3. The chain recombines TRBV7-2 with TRBJ2-5; 8 positions match TRBD2. V shed 4 bases and J 1 base; nucleotides not matched to a gene: 5. CDR3 length: 15 amino acids. Germline lookup yields CDR1 SGHTA and CDR2 FQGNSA. CDR3 residues: CASSSTSGGQETQYF. The DNA of the CDR3 is TGTGCCAGCAGCTCAACTAGCGGCGGCCAAGAGACCCAGTACTTC.

Concerning this clone itself: Other DNA sequences in this sample translate to the same CDR3. The chain combines TRBV9 with TRBJ1-3; D not resolved. There are 15 residues in the CDR3. Germline V gene sequence: CDR1 SGDLS, CDR2 YYNGEE. Trimming left V 0 bases short and J 0 bases short, with 7 bases between. As DNA, the CDR3 is TGTGCCAGCAGCGTAGGCGGAGTCTCTGGAAACACCATATATTTT. This codes for CASSVGGVSGNTIYF.

The chain carries TRBV30 and TRBJ1-3; D remains ambiguous. The V end lost 5 bases, the J end lost 8 bases, and 13 bases lay between the germline ends. Germline lookup yields CDR1 GTSNPN and CDR2 SVGIG (reference sequence). The CDR3 loop spans 12 amino acids. The CDR3: CAWEGYGHTIYF. CDR3 coding DNA: TGTGCCTGGGAGGGTTATGGTCACACCATATATTTT.

J is TRBJ2-3 and V is TRBV13; TRBD1 agrees at 12 bases. J gave up 4 bases and V 5 bases, and 4 bases lay outside the gene matches. This CDR3 region has 15 residues. In germline, CDR1 is PRHDT, CDR2 FYEKMQ (reference sequence). The CDR3: CASSPGTGGADTQYF. The CDR3 DNA sequence: TGTGCCAGCAGCCCCGGGACAGGGGGCGCAGATACGCAGTATTTT.

The rearrangement links TRBV9 to TRBJ2-1; the match to TRBD2 covers 10 bases. Germline CDR1 reads SGDLS; CDR2 reads YYNGEE. The CDR3 contains 16 residues. With 1 base clipped from V and 4 bases from J, the junction kept 5 bases outside the gene matches. The DNA for the CDR3 is TGTGCCAGCAGCGTATGGGTAGCGGGAGGATACAATGAGCAGTTCTTC. Residues: CASSVWVAGGYNEQFF. Looking up the rest from reference TRBV9 and TRBJ2-1 gives the full variable domain: DSGVTQTPKHLITATGQRVTLRCSPRSGDLSVYWYQQSLDQGLQFLIQYYNGEERAKGNILERFSAQQFPDLHSELNLSSLELGDSALYFCASSVWVAGGYNEQFFGPGTRLTVL.

This clone was seen a handful of times. Other DNA sequences in this sample translate to the same CDR3. The CDR3 DNA is TGCAGTGCCCCCTTGGGGCGGGAGCAGTTCTTC. Its translation: CSAPLGREQFF. The chain carries TRBV20-1 and TRBJ2-1; possible D gene TRBD1, 5 bases. The CDR3 is 11 residues long. V lost 6 bases to trimming and J lost 10 bases, with 13 bases between them. CDR1 is DFQATT, CDR2 SNEGSKA, per germline (reference sequence).

The CDR3 nucleotides read TGTGCCAGCAGCTTACCCGGGACTATACGTCAGCCCCAGCATTTT. Protein product: CASSLPGTIRQPQHF. The rearrangement joins TRBV7-8 to TRBJ1-5, with D maybe TRBD1 (5 bases). V gave up 2 bases and J gave up 6 bases, with 14 bases separating them. The CDR3 spans 15 residues. Looked up from germline, CDR1 is SGHVS and CDR2 is FQNEAQ.

This clone was seen a handful of times. The chain employs TRBV4-3 and TRBJ2-2; 8 bases line up with TRBD1. With 0 bases clipped from V and 4 bases from J, the junction kept 1 base outside the gene matches. The CDR3 sequence is 15 residues long. Germline CDR1 is LGHNA and CDR2 is YSLEER. The CDR3 region is CASSQDTGGTGELFF. DNA of the CDR3: TGCGCCAGCAGCCAAGATACAGGGGGCACCGGGGAGCTGTTTTTT.

This clone has only a few counts. The chain is built from TRBV6-6 and TRBJ1-1, with D perhaps matching TRBD1 (5 bases). The germline V and J ends were trimmed by 2 bases and 7 bases, with 11 bases remaining between them. CDR1 is MNHNY and CDR2 is SVGAGI in the germline V gene (reference sequence). The CDR3 has 13 amino acids. CDR3 region: CASSYGGISEAFF. Here the CDR3 DNA reads TGTGCCAGCAGTTACGGGGGGATAAGTGAAGCTTTCTTT.

The chain carries TRBV14 and TRBJ2-1; D not certain. Per the germline V gene, CDR1 is SGHDN and CDR2 is FVKESK. The CDR3 runs to 11 residues. The V end lost 1 base, the J end lost 8 bases, and 3 bases lay between the germline ends. CDR3 sequence (DNA): TGTGCCAGCAGCCAAGCTTATGAGCAGTTCTTC. Translated, it gives CASSQAYEQFF.

V and J are TRBV30 and TRBJ2-1, with TRBD2 matching 11 bases. V was pared by 0 bases and J by 4 bases, with 5 bases of the junction left unmatched. The CDR3 runs to 16 residues. The germline V gene encodes CDR1 GTSNPN and CDR2 SVGIG (reference sequence). The CDR3 sequence: CAWSVLGLAAYNEQFF. CDR3 sequence (DNA): TGTGCCTGGAGTGTACTGGGACTAGCGGCGTACAATGAGCAGTTCTTC.

The chain uses TRBV18 and TRBJ2-7, with D possibly matching TRBD1 (7 bases). CDR1 is KGHSH, CDR2 LQKENI, per germline. The CDR3 consists of 15 residues. Trimming removed 0 bases from V and 2 bases from J, with 11 bases in between. In DNA form, the CDR3 reads TGTGCCAGCTCACCACCAGCAGGGGGGACCTACGAGCAGTACTTC. As protein: CASSPPAGGTYEQYF.

V usage is TRBV10-3 and J usage is TRBJ2-7, with 9 bases that match TRBD2. The germline CDR1 and CDR2 sequences are ENHRY and SYGVKD. CDR3 size: 14 residues. The J segment lost 4 bases and the V segment lost 5 bases, leaving 6 bases of the junction unmatched. The CDR3 DNA follows: TGTGCCATCAGTTACGTAGCGGGGGAATACGAGCAGTACTTC. It yields the protein CAISYVAGEYEQYF.

This clone appeared a single time. The chain is built from TRBV28 and TRBJ1-5; 7 bases are shared with TRBD1. CDR3 size: 14 residues. CDR1 is MDHEN, CDR2 SYDVKM, per germline. V lost 7 bases to trimming and J lost 3 bases; unmatched junction nucleotides: 6. The CDR3 DNA reads as TGTGCCAGCAAACAGACAGGGAACAATCAGCCCCAGCATTTT. Amino acid sequence: CASKQTGNNQPQHF.

The rearrangement links TRBV9 to TRBJ2-2; 9 bases fit TRBD1. Trimming at V came to 3 bases and at J to 7 bases, leaving 10 bases not matched to a gene. This CDR3 is 16 amino acids long. Germline values: CDR1 SGDLS, CDR2 YYNGEE. In DNA form, the CDR3 reads TGTGCCAGCAGCGCTCCGGGACAGGGACAAGGCGGGGAGCTGTTTTTT. Translation: CASSAPGQGQGGELFF.

This clone was seen only once. V gene TRBV10-3 combines with J gene TRBJ1-5; 10 bases are a match to TRBD1. The CDR3 length is 18 residues. Germline V CDR1 and CDR2: ENHRY, SYGVKD. V gave up 3 bases and J gave up 1 base; unmatched junction bases: 9. CDR3 region: CAISDPKDRGQSNQPQHF. CDR3 DNA sequence: TGTGCCATCAGTGACCCGAAAGACAGGGGGCAGAGCAATCAGCCCCAGCATTTT.

This chain links TRBV7-6 with TRBJ1-1; TRBD1 is a possible D gene (5 bases). Germline CDR1 and CDR2: SGHVS and FNYEAQ. V lost 4 bases to trimming and J lost 0 bases, with 15 bases between them. The CDR3 runs to 16 residues. The CDR3 sequence is CASSSQEIPMNTEAFF. The CDR3 nucleotides are TGTGCCAGCAGCTCACAGGAGATCCCCATGAACACTGAAGCTTTCTTT.